One and the same sample provided the 24 T cell receptor beta chains below, sequenced in a study of Ad26.COV2.S vaccination and SARS-CoV-2 variants. Treatment defined: roughly 19 received Ad26.COV2.S at low or high dose, single or two shots; about 5 received placebo; per-sample allocation not given. Day 63 following the first vaccine or placebo injection was when the samples were taken. Only in-frame clones appear in the TCRdb table, and some are missing; sequencing was by immunoSEQ multiplex PCR. The sample holds hundreds of thousands of clones; roughly 90% are singletons and the top ten take approximately 5%. The input for sequencing was peripheral blood, taken in a trial of Ad26.COV2.S vaccine versus placebo. These receptors all stem from a person aged 18-60 years who received the Ad26.COV2.S COVID-19 vaccine or a placebo.

J is TRBJ1-1 and V is TRBV9, with D unresolved. V was pared by 3 bases and J by 6 bases, with 18 bases between. The germline V gene has CDR1 SGDLS and CDR2 YYNGEE. CDR3 length equals 15 residues. CDR3 loop: CASSALPTTGAEAFF. CDR3 sequence (DNA): TGTGCCAGCAGCGCCCTTCCCACGACTGGCGCTGAAGCTTTCTTT.

The rearrangement links TRBV25-1 to TRBJ1-1; 8 nucleotides line up with TRBD1. The junction had 3 bases not matched to a gene; V was cut back by 4 bases and J by 8 bases. Germline values: CDR1 MGHDK, CDR2 SYGVNS. The CDR3 consists of 12 residues. The CDR3 region is CASSGQGLEAFF. In DNA, the CDR3 is TGTGCCAGCAGTGGACAGGGGCTAGAAGCTTTCTTT.

The table lists this clone with a count of one. The V and J genes are TRBV21-1 and TRBJ2-7; the DNA was not compared with TRBD1, the D call given in the table. TRBV21-1 is given as a pseudogene. This CDR3 region has 14 residues. CDR3 in DNA: TGTGCCAGCAGCAAAGAGGGACAGCGCTACGAGCAGTACTTC. Translated, it gives CASSKEGQRYEQYF.

The V gene is TRBV6-2 or TRBV6-3, the J gene TRBJ1-1; TRBD1 agrees at 7 bases. The CDR3 totals 15 residues. CDR1 MNHEY and CDR2 SVGEGT come from the germline V gene. Unmatched junction bases numbered 9, after V lost 6 bases and J lost 2 bases. CDR3 in amino acids: CASSPSRGGNTEAFF. The CDR3 coding sequence is TGTGCCAGCAGCCCCTCCAGGGGGGGAAACACTGAAGCTTTCTTT.

The rearrangement uses TRBV28 and TRBJ1-4; unclear D gene. Germline CDR1 and CDR2: MDHEN and SYDVKM. The CDR3 covers 16 residues. V was clipped by 6 bases and J by 7 bases, with 21 bases between them. The CDR3: CASRPPEIARGEKLFF. The CDR3 DNA is TGTGCCAGCAGACCTCCGGAGATAGCCCGAGGTGAAAAACTGTTTTTT.

The CDR3 spells CASSARLLAVEQYF. CDR3 nucleotides: TGTGCCAGCAGCGCGCGCCTACTAGCTGTGGAGCAGTACTTC. The genes are TRBV7-2 and TRBJ2-7; a weak D match, TRBD2 (6 bases). V lost 5 bases, J lost 7 bases, and 18 bases lay in between. This CDR3 spans 14 amino acids. Germline CDR1 SGHTA, CDR2 FQGNSA.

This sequence joins TRBV10-3 and TRBJ2-4, with 9 bases aligning to TRBD1. The CDR3 loop spans 17 amino acids. The J segment lost 2 bases and the V segment lost 0 bases, leaving 5 bases of the junction unmatched. The germline CDR1 and CDR2 sequences are ENHRY and SYGVKD. The CDR3 DNA is TGTGCCATCAGTGAGTCGACGGGACAGGGATCCAAAAACATTCAGTACTTC. Translating it yields CAISESTGQGSKNIQYF.

About this clone: Sequence at one end of the junction differs from germline and may be a read error. The DNA of the CDR3 is TGCGCCAGCAGCTTGGCCCCCGGGGGTGAACCTTTCTTT. Amino acids: CASSLAPGGEPFF. The chain joins TRBV5-1 to TRBJ1-1, with D tentatively TRBD1 (5 bases). CDR3 length: 13 residues. CDR1 and CDR2 (germline): SGHRS, YFSETQ.

This clone appeared once. The V and J genes are TRBV6-5 and TRBJ1-1; D is unclear. This CDR3 contains 13 residues. Germline CDR1 and CDR2: MNHEY and SVGAGI. Trimming removed 6 bases from V and 3 bases from J, with 11 bases in between. The CDR3 DNA reads TGTGCCAGCAGCCAGAATGGCGACACTGAAGCTTTCTTT. As protein: CASSQNGDTEAFF.

J is TRBJ1-4 and V is TRBV5-1; no clear D gene. This CDR3 region has 14 residues. V was clipped by 0 bases and J by 7 bases, with 10 bases between them. The germline V gene encodes CDR1 SGHRS and CDR2 YFSETQ. The CDR3 spells CASSLAGFGEKLFF. CDR3 in DNA: TGCGCCAGCAGCTTGGCCGGGTTCGGTGAAAAACTGTTTTTT.

V usage is TRBV5-5 and J usage is TRBJ1-2; 10 nucleotides align to TRBD1. CDR1 SGHKS and CDR2 YYEKEE come from the germline V gene (reference sequence). Trimming cost V 5 bases and J 3 bases; bases outside gene matches: 4. The CDR3 runs to 14 residues. CDR3 amino acids: CASRKGTGDYGYTF. The DNA of the CDR3 is TGTGCCAGCAGAAAGGGGACAGGGGACTATGGCTACACCTTC.

The rearrangement uses TRBV18 and TRBJ2-6; a weak D match, TRBD1 (6 bases). Trimming stripped 3 bases from V and 0 bases from J, with 12 bases between. This CDR3 spans 17 amino acids. Germline V gene sequence: CDR1 KGHSH, CDR2 LQKENI. Here the CDR3 DNA reads TGTGCCAGCTCACCCGGGACATCATACTCTGGGGCCAACGTCCTGACTTTC. As protein: CASSPGTSYSGANVLTF.

V and J are TRBV13 and TRBJ2-7, with D maybe TRBD2 (7 bases). The germline V and J ends were trimmed by 1 base and 6 bases, with 16 bases remaining between them. Germline CDR1 reads PRHDT; CDR2 reads FYEKMQ (reference sequence). The CDR3 loop spans 15 amino acids. CDR3 region: CASSLARGPAIEQYF. The CDR3 DNA reads TGTGCCAGCAGCTTAGCGCGGGGGCCAGCAATCGAGCAGTACTTC.

The sample holds one count of this clone. The rearrangement joins TRBV7-2 to TRBJ2-7, with 7 bases matching TRBD2. Trimming cost V 3 bases and J 3 bases; bases outside gene matches: 5. Germline values: CDR1 SGHTA, CDR2 FQGNSA. The CDR3 covers 14 residues. DNA for the CDR3: TGTGCCAGCAGCTTCCGGGACTACCTCTACGAGCAGTACTTC. It yields the protein CASSFRDYLYEQYF.

The chain joins TRBV4-2 to TRBJ2-7, with 8 positions matching TRBD2. Germline V CDR1 and CDR2: LGHNA, YNFKEQ. CDR3 length: 18 residues. V lost 3 bases, J lost 0 bases, and 13 bases stayed unmatched. CDR3 amino acids: CASSQPTSGVTSSYEQYF. The CDR3 DNA reads TGTGCCAGCAGCCAGCCAACTAGCGGTGTTACGAGCTCCTACGAGCAGTACTTC.

This chain uses TRBV5-4 with TRBJ1-1; maybe TRBD1 (6 bases). V was pared by 4 bases and J by 8 bases, with 21 bases between. CDR3 length equals 15 residues. CDR1 is SGHNT and CDR2 is YYREEE in the germline V gene (reference sequence). CDR3 protein: CASSPTATGAQEAFF. DNA for the CDR3: TGTGCCAGCAGCCCCACCGCGACAGGCGCACAGGAAGCTTTCTTT.

CDR3 in amino acids: CASQQGDYGYTF. CDR3 DNA: TGTGCCAGCCAACAGGGAGACTATGGCTACACCTTC. This chain links TRBV28 with TRBJ1-2; tentative D call: TRBD1 (6 bases). Germline V gives CDR1 MDHEN, CDR2 SYDVKM. Trimming stripped 8 bases from V and 3 bases from J, with 10 bases between. The CDR3 contains 12 residues.

This clone has a single count. The rearrangement joins TRBV28 to TRBJ1-2; 8 bases line up with TRBD1. The CDR3 consists of 13 residues. Per the germline V gene, CDR1 is MDHEN and CDR2 is SYDVKM. V lost 6 bases, J lost 4 bases, and 4 bases stayed unmatched. The CDR3 nucleotides are TGTGCCAGCAGAACACAGGGGGGCTATGGCTACACCTTC. Translation: CASRTQGGYGYTF.

The V gene is TRBV7-9, the J gene TRBJ2-5; weak D call: TRBD2 (5 bases). The CDR3 is 14 residues long. V lost 4 bases to trimming and J lost 5 bases, with 14 bases between them. Germline V gene data show CDR1 as SEHNR and CDR2 as FQNEAQ (reference sequence). The DNA of the CDR3 is TGTGCCAGCAGCTCAGCCCGGGGAAGGGAGACCCAGTACTTC. Amino acids: CASSSARGRETQYF.

The rearrangement uses TRBV7-2 and TRBJ2-3; no reliable D call. The CDR3 has 16 amino acids. Trimming shortened V by 2 bases and J by 2 bases, and 14 bases separated the two germline ends. Germline CDR1 is SGHTA and CDR2 is FQGNSA. The CDR3 is CASSLSGSIYTDTQYF. The CDR3 DNA reads TGTGCCAGCAGCTTATCGGGCTCCATCTACACAGATACGCAGTATTTT.

V and J are TRBV27 and TRBJ1-5; TRBD1 aligns across 7 bases. Losses at the gene ends were 3 bases for V and 3 bases for J; bases not matched to a gene: 8. Germline V lookup: CDR1 MNHEY, CDR2 SMNVEV (reference sequence). The CDR3 contains 16 residues. CDR3 loop: CASSLYGTANNQPQHF. The CDR3 DNA reads TGTGCCAGCAGTTTGTACGGGACAGCGAACAATCAGCCCCAGCATTTT.

V is TRBV7-2 and J is TRBJ1-2; D gene ambiguous. Germline V gene sequence: CDR1 SGHTA, CDR2 FQGNSA. Trimming cost V 1 base and J 3 bases, with 18 bases left between them. The CDR3 has 17 amino acids. CDR3 sequence reads: CASSLGTTTGVDYGYTF. The CDR3 DNA reads TGTGCCAGCAGCTTAGGGACTACCACGGGTGTGGACTATGGCTACACCTTC.

The gene calls are TRBV28 and TRBJ1-2; 12 bases align to TRBD1. Germline lookup yields CDR1 MDHEN and CDR2 SYDVKM. This CDR3 region has 15 residues. V gave up 5 bases and J gave up 6 bases; unmatched junction bases: 7. Here the CDR3 DNA reads TGTGCCAGCAGTACCCCCGGGACAGGGGGCCATGGCTACACCTTC. Protein product: CASSTPGTGGHGYTF.

This clone was observed many times. The rearrangement joins TRBV7-3 to TRBJ2-1, with 7 positions matching TRBD1. Germline V gives CDR1 SGHTA, CDR2 FQGTGA. The CDR3 spans 15 residues. With 1 base clipped from V and 7 bases from J, the junction kept 7 bases outside the gene matches. The CDR3 bases are TGTGCCAGCAGCTTAAGAGGGGGCCCTTTGAATGAGCAGTTCTTC. Translated, it gives CASSLRGGPLNEQFF.